This section outlines one TCR beta chain sequence together with its context. These data originate in a study of blood T cell repertoires in COVID-19. The germline CDR1 and CDR2 sequences are MDHEN and SYDVKM. Trimming took 4 bases from V and 7 from J; bases not matched to a gene: 9. The CDR3 covers 15 residues. In the original analysis: Using reference gene primer amplification, nucleated cell counts were estimated. Measured with immunoSEQ multiplex PCR; TCRdb has only the in-frame clones, and not every one. D and trimming were read from the DNA, whereas the V and J calls and clone size are those reported in that table. The top ten clones hold approximately 2.6% of a sample with more than 200,000 clones, roughly 85% of them seen once.

The TCR originated in a woman between 65 and 79 years old with active or convalescent COVID-19. J is TRBJ1-3 and V is TRBV28; TRBD1 matches 8 bases. The sample consisted of peripheral blood. This CDR3 reads CASSSPDRGRNTIYF. The CDR3 DNA follows: TGTGCCAGCAGTTCGCCCGACAGGGGTCGGAACACCATATATTTT.